The clone carrying this TCR beta chain was recorded once. Its target is unknown. The assay was immunoSEQ multiplex PCR, and TCRdb's table has in-frame clones only and misses some. The repertoire includes some 120,000 clones, 85% to 90% of them detected once, and around 10% sits in the top ten. The sample is drawn from a study of T cell responses to AZD1222 COVID-19 vaccine. Study-level findings and limits: Mostly white British, mostly female donors; authors suggested clonal diversity may be underestimated.

Trimming removed 3 bases from V and 4 bases from J; junction bases left unmatched: 15. The length of the CDR3 is 17 residues. Germline CDR1 DFQATT, CDR2 SNEGSKA (reference sequence). Source: peripheral blood, taken on day 0 of MenACWY control vaccination. The J gene is TRBJ2-1, the V gene TRBV20-1, with 7 bases identical to TRBD2. The sequence derives from an adult in good health. The CDR3 sequence: CSASLSFGSSGYNEQFF. In DNA, the CDR3 is TGCAGTGCTAGTCTGTCGTTCGGGTCTAGCGGTTACAATGAGCAGTTCTTC.